The entry below gives a single T cell receptor (beta chain) sequence along with its context. Using immunoSEQ multiplex PCR, the repertoire was profiled, and TCRdb retains in-frame clones only, with some absent. The profile shows about 85,000 clones, approximately 91% of them singletons. This entry comes from a study of T cell changes during pregnancy in multiple sclerosis. The length of the CDR3 is 16 residues. Trimming cost V 1 base and J 2 bases, with 14 bases left between them. Germline V gene sequence: CDR1 MNHEY, CDR2 SVGAGI. This TCR was recovered from a female donor with multiple sclerosis, enrolled in a pregnancy study. Sequenced here: peripheral blood, sampled in the first trimester of pregnancy. The chain is built from TRBV6-5 and TRBJ1-1; D remains ambiguous. The CDR3 DNA sequence: TGTGCCAGCAGTTACTTAGGTGGTCGGGAAAACACTGAAGCTTTCTTT. This translates into CASSYLGGRENTEAFF.